A selection of T cell receptor beta chains follows, all from one sample in a study of T cells after yellow fever vaccination. Using its own MiXCR run on the 5' RACE reads, TCRdb lists one record per CDR3 protein. The sample lists hundreds of thousands of distinct CDR3 sequences, around 4% occurring once. The sample here was PBMCs, taken on the day of the yellow fever booster vaccination. These receptors were collected from a man between 18 and 35 years old who received the YFV17D yellow fever vaccine. Each CDR3 is given with its conserved first and last residue. Each record gives: clone size, D gene, V gene, J gene, CDR3 length, CDR3 DNA, CDR3 protein. A D gene is named only where the DNA matches it firmly. A clone size is listed for some rows: how often the clone was seen (once, few, many), or a class if it is expanded.

clone_size: many; d_call: -; v_call: TRBV10-3; j_call: TRBJ2-5; cdr3_length: 13; cdr3_nt: TGTGCCATCAGTGAGACTGGTGGGGAGACCCAGTACTTC; cdr3_aa: CAISETGGETQYF
clone_size: few; d_call: -; v_call: TRBV6-2/TRBV6-3; j_call: TRBJ2-7; cdr3_length: 14; cdr3_nt: TGTGCCAGCAGTTACCGACATCCCCCGGACGAGCAGTACTTC; cdr3_aa: CASSYRHPPDEQYF
clone_size: few; d_call: -; v_call: TRBV27; j_call: TRBJ2-7; cdr3_length: 13; cdr3_nt: TGTGCCAGCAGTTTATCGCCCGATATAGAGCAGTACTTC; cdr3_aa: CASSLSPDIEQYF
clone_size: -; d_call: -; v_call: TRBV7-6; j_call: TRBJ2-1; cdr3_length: 16; cdr3_nt: TGTGCCAGCAGCTTATTCGGGGTAGCGGAAACAAATGAGCAGTTCTTC; cdr3_aa: CASSLFGVAETNEQFF
clone_size: few; d_call: TRBD1; v_call: TRBV12-3/TRBV12-4; j_call: TRBJ1-5; cdr3_length: 14; cdr3_nt: TGTGCCAGCAGCGCAACAGGGGGAGGGCAGCCCCAGCATTTT; cdr3_aa: CASSATGGGQPQHF
clone_size: -; d_call: -; v_call: TRBV23-1; j_call: TRBJ2-5; cdr3_length: 18; cdr3_nt: TGCGCCAGCAGTCAATCCGCCGCGAGTTCGGTGCACCAAGAGACCCAGTACTTC; cdr3_aa: CASSQSAASSVHQETQYF
clone_size: -; d_call: -; v_call: TRBV7-2; j_call: TRBJ2-6; cdr3_length: 17; cdr3_nt: TGTGCCAGCAGCCTCCGGGCAGGGAGAGCTGGGGCCAACGTCCTGACTTTC; cdr3_aa: CASSLRAGRAGANVLTF
clone_size: many; d_call: -; v_call: TRBV10-3; j_call: TRBJ2-3; cdr3_length: 13; cdr3_nt: TGTGCCACCCTCGGGGCTAGCACAGATACGCAGTATTTT; cdr3_aa: CATLGASTDTQYF
clone_size: many; d_call: -; v_call: TRBV20-1; j_call: TRBJ2-7; cdr3_length: 12; cdr3_nt: TGCAGTGCTAGGAAAATGTCGGACGAGCAGTACTTC; cdr3_aa: CSARKMSDEQYF
clone_size: many; d_call: -; v_call: TRBV6-1; j_call: TRBJ2-5; cdr3_length: 20; cdr3_nt: TGTGCCAGCAGTGTTTACAGGCGGCCTAGAGGTCTAGAGCGTCGGGAGACCCAGTACTTC; cdr3_aa: CASSVYRRPRGLERRETQYF
clone_size: many; d_call: -; v_call: TRBV7-2; j_call: TRBJ2-5; cdr3_length: 13; cdr3_nt: TGTGCCAGCGGCCGGACGGTAGCCGAGACCCAGTACTTC; cdr3_aa: CASGRTVAETQYF
clone_size: many; d_call: -; v_call: TRBV9; j_call: TRBJ1-1; cdr3_length: 14; cdr3_nt: TGTGCCAGCAGCGAGACCTTTGGTGGCACTGAAGCTTTCTTT; cdr3_aa: CASSETFGGTEAFF
clone_size: many; d_call: -; v_call: TRBV4-3; j_call: TRBJ2-1; cdr3_length: 15; cdr3_nt: TGCGCCAGCAGCCGCTCGGGGCAGGGATACAATGAGCAGTTCTTC; cdr3_aa: CASSRSGQGYNEQFF
clone_size: few; d_call: TRBD2; v_call: TRBV7-2; j_call: TRBJ2-4; cdr3_length: 16; cdr3_nt: TGTGCCAGCAGATGGGGACTAGCGGGCTCATTGGACATTCAGTACTTC; cdr3_aa: CASRWGLAGSLDIQYF
clone_size: many; d_call: TRBD2; v_call: TRBV7-2; j_call: TRBJ2-5; cdr3_length: 14; cdr3_nt: TGTGCCAGCAGCTTCGGGGGGAGGGGAGAGACCCAGTACTTC; cdr3_aa: CASSFGGRGETQYF
clone_size: few; d_call: TRBD2; v_call: TRBV11-2; j_call: TRBJ2-1; cdr3_length: 17; cdr3_nt: TGTGCCAGCAGCTTAGGTCCGGCTAGCGGGGGGTTAGATGAGCAGTTCTTC; cdr3_aa: CASSLGPASGGLDEQFF